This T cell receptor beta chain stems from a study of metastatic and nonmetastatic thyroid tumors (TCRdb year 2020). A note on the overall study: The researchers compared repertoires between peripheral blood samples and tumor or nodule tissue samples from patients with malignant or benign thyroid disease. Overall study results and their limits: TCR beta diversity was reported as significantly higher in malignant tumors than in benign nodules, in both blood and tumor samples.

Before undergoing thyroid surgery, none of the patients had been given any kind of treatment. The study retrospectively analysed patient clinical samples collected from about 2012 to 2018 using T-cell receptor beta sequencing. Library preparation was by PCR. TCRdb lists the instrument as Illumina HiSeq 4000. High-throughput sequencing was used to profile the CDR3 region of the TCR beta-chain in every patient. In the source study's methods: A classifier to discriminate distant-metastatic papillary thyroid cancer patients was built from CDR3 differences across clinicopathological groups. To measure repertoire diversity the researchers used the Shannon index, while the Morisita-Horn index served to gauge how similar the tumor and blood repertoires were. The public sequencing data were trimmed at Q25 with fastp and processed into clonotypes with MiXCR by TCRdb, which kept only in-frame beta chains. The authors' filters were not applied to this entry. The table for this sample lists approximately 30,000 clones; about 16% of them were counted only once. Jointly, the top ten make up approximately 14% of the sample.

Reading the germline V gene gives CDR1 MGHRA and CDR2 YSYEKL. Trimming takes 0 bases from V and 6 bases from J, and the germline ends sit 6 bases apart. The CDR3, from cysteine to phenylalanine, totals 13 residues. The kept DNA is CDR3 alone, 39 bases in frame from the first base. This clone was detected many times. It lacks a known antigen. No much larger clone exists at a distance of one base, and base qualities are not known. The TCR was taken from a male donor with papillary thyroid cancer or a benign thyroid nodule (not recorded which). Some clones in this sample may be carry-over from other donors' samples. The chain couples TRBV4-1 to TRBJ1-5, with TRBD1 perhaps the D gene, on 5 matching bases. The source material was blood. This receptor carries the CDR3 CASSQDRVQPQHF. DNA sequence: TGCGCCAGCAGCCAAGACAGGGTTCAGCCCCAGCATTTT.